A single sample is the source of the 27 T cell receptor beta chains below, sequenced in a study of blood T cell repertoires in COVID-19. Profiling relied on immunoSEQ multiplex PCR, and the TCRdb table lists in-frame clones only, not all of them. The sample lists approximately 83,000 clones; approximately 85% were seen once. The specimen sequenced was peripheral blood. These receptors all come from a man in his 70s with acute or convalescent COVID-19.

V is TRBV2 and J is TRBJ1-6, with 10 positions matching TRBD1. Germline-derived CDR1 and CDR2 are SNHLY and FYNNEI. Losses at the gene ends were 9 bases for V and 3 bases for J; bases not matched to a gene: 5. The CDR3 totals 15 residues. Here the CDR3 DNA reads TGTGCCAGTGGGGACAGGGGTGACTATAATTCACCCCTCCACTTT. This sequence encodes CASGDRGDYNSPLHF. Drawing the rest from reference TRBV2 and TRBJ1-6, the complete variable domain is EPEVTQTPSHQVTQMGQEVILRCVPISNHLYFYWYRQILGQKVEFLVSFYNNEISEKSEIFDDQFSVERPDGSNFTLKIRSTKLEDSAMYFCASGDRGDYNSPLHFGNGTRLTVT.

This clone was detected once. CDR3 amino acids: CSASNTGSRETQYF. The CDR3 region has the DNA TGCAGTGCAAGTAATACAGGGTCGCGGGAGACCCAGTACTTC. This chain uses TRBV20-1 with TRBJ2-5; D may be TRBD1 (6 bases). The germline CDR1 and CDR2 sequences are DFQATT and SNEGSKA (reference sequence). The ends were cut back, 6 bases at V and 5 bases at J, with 19 bases in the middle. The CDR3 consists of 14 residues.

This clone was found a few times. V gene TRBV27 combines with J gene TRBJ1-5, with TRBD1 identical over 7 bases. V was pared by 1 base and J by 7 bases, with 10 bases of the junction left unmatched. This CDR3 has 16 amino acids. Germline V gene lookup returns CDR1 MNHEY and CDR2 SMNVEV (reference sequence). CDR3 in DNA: TGTGCCAGCAGTTTATTATGGAGACAGGGCCTGCAGCCCCAGCATTTT. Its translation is CASSLLWRQGLQPQHF.

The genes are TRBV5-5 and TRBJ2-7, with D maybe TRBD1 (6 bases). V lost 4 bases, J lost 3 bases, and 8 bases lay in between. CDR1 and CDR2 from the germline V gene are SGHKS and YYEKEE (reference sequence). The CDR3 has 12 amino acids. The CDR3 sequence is CASSGGLYEQYF. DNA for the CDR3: TGTGCCAGCAGCGGGGGCCTCTACGAGCAGTACTTC.

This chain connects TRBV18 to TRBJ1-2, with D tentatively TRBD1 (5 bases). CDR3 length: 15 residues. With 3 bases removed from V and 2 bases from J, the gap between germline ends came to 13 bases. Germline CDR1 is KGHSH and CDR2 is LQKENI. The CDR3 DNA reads TGTGCCAGCTCACCTCAGGGAGGTGGAAACTATGGCTACACCTTC. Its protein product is CASSPQGGGNYGYTF.

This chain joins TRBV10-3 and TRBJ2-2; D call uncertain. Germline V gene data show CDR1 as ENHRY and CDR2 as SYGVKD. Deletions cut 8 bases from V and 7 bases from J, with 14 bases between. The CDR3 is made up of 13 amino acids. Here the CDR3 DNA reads TGTGCCATCGCCGTAGGAGCCAGCGGGGAGCTGTTTTTT. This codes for CAIAVGASGELFF.

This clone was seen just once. The CDR3 protein is CASSQALTSGRTDTQYF. The CDR3 DNA sequence: TGTGCCAGCAGCCAAGCTTTGACTAGCGGGCGGACAGATACGCAGTATTTT. The chain has TRBV14 and TRBJ2-3; 10 bases agree with TRBD2. Germline assignment: CDR1 SGHDN and CDR2 FVKESK. The CDR3 totals 17 residues. J gave up 3 bases and V 1 base, and 7 bases lay outside the gene matches.

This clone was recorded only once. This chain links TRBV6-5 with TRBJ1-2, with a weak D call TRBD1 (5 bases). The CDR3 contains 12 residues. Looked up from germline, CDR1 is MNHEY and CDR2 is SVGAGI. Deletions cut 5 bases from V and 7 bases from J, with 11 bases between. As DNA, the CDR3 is TGTGCCAGCAGTCTCTCAGGGTCTGGCTACACCTTC. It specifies CASSLSGSGYTF.

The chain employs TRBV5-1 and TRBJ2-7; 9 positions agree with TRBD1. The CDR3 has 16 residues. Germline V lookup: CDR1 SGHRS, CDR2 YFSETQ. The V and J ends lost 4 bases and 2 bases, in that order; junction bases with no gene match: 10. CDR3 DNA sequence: TGCGCCAGCAGCAGAACAGGGGGCCTAAATACCTACGAGCAGTACTTC. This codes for CASSRTGGLNTYEQYF.

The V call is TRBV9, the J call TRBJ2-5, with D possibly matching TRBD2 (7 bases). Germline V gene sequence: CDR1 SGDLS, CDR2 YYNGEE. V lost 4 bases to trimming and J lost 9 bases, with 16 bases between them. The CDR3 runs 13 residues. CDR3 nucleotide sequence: TGTGCCAGCAGCTTTTCGGACAGCGGGGCCCAGTACTTC. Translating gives CASSFSDSGAQYF.

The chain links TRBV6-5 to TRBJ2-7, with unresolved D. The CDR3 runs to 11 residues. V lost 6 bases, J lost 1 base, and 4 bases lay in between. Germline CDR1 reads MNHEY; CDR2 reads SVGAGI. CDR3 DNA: TGTGCCAGCAGGACATCCTACGAGCAGTACTTC. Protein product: CASRTSYEQYF.

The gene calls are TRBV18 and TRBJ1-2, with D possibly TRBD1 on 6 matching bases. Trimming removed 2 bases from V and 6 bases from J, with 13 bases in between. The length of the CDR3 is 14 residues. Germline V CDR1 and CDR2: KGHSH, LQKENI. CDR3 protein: CASSPGTGTDGYTF. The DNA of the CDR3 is TGTGCCAGCTCACCAGGAACAGGGACGGATGGCTACACCTTC.

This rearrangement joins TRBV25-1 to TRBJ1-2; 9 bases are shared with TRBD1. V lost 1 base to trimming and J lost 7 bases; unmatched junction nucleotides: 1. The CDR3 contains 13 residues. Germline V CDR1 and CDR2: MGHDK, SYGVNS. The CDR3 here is CASSESDRGGYTF. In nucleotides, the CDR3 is TGTGCCAGCAGTGAATCGGACAGGGGTGGCTACACCTTC.

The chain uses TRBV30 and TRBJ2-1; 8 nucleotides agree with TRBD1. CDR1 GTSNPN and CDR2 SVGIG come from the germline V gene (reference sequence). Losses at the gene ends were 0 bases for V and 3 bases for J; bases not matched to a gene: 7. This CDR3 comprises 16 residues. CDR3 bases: TGTGCCTGGAGTGTACGTACAGGGGGTCTCTACAATGAGCAGTTCTTC. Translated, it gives CAWSVRTGGLYNEQFF.

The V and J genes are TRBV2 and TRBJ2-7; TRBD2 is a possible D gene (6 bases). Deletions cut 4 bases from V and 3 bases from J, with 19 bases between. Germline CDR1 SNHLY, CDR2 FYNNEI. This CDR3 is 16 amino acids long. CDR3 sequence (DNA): TGTGCCAGCAGTGGGGGGGAGGCAGAGCATCACTACGAGCAGTACTTC. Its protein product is CASSGGEAEHHYEQYF.

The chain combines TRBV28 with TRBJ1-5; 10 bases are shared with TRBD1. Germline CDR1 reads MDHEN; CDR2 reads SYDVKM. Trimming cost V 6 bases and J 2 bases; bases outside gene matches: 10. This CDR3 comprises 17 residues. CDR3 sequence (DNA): TGTGCCAGCAGCTCGCCACCTGGGACAGGGGGCAATCAGCCCCAGCATTTT. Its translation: CASSSPPGTGGNQPQHF.

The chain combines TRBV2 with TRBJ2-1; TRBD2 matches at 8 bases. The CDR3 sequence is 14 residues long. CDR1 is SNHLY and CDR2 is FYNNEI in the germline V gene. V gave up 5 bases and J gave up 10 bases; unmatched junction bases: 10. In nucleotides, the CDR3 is TGTGCCAGCAGTCAAGACCGTAGCGGGGACGAGCAGTTCTTC. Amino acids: CASSQDRSGDEQFF.

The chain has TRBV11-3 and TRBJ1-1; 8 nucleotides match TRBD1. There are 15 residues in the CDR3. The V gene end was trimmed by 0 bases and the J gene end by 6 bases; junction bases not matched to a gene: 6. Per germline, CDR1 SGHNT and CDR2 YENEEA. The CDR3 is CASSLELGQVPEAFF. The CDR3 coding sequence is TGTGCCAGCAGCTTAGAATTGGGACAGGTGCCTGAAGCTTTCTTT.

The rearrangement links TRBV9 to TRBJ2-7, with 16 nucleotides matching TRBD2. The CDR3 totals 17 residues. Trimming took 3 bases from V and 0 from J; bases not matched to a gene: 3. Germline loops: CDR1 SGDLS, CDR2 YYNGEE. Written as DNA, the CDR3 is TGTGCCAGCAGCGCCGGGACTAGCGGGAGGGTCTCCTACGAGCAGTACTTC. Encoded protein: CASSAGTSGRVSYEQYF.

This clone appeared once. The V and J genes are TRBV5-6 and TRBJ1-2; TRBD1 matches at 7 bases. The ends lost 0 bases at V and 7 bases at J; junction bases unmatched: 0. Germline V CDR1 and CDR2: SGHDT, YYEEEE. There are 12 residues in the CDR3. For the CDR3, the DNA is TGTGCCAGCAGCTTGGGACAGGGTGGCTACACCTTC. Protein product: CASSLGQGGYTF.

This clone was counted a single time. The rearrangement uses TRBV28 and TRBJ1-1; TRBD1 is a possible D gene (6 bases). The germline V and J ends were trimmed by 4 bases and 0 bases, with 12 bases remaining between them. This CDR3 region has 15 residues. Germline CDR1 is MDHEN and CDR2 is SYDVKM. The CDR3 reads CASSSNRVLNTEAFF. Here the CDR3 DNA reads TGTGCCAGCAGTTCGAACAGGGTATTGAACACTGAAGCTTTCTTT.

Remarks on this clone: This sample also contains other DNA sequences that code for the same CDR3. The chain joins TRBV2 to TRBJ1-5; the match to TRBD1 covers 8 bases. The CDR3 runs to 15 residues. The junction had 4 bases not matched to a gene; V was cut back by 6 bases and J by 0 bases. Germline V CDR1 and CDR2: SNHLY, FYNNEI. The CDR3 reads CASRTDRGSNQPQHF. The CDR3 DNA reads TGTGCCAGCAGAACTGACAGGGGTAGCAATCAGCCCCAGCATTTT.

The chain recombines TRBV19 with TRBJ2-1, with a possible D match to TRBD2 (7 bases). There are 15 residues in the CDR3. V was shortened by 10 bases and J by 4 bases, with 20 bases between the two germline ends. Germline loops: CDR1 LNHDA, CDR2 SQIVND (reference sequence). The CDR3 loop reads CATWGREMSYNEQFF. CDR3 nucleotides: TGTGCCACCTGGGGGCGGGAGATGAGTTACAATGAGCAGTTCTTC. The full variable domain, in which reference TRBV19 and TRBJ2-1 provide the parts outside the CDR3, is DGGITQSPKYLFRKEGQNVTLSCEQNLNHDAMYWYRQDPGQGLRLIYYSQIVNDFQKGDIAEGYSVSREKKESFPLTVTSAQKNPTAFYLCATWGREMSYNEQFFGPGTRLTVL.

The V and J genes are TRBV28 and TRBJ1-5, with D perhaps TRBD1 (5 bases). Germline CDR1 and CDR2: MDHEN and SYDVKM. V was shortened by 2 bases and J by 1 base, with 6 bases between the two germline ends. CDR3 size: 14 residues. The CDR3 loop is CASSLRGSNQPQHF. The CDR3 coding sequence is TGTGCCAGCAGTTTACGGGGGAGCAATCAGCCCCAGCATTTT.

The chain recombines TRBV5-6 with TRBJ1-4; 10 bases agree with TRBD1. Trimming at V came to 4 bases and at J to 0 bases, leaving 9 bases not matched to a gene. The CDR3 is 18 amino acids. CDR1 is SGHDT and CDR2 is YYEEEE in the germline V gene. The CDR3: CASSPGTGELTTNEKLFF. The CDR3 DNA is TGTGCCAGCAGCCCGGGGACAGGGGAATTAACAACTAATGAAAAACTGTTTTTT.

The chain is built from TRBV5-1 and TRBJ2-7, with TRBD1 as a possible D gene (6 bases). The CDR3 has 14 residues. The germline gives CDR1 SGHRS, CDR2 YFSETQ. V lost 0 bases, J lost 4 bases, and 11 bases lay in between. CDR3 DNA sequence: TGCGCCAGCAGCTTGGTTGGACAGACTTACGAGCAGTACTTC. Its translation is CASSLVGQTYEQYF.

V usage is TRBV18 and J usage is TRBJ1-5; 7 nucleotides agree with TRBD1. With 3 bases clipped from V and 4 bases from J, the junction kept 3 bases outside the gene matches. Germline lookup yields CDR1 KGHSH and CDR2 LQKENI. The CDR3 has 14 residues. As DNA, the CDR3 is TGTGCCAGCTCACCGACAGGGCAGAATCAGCCCCAGCATTTT. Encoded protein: CASSPTGQNQPQHF.